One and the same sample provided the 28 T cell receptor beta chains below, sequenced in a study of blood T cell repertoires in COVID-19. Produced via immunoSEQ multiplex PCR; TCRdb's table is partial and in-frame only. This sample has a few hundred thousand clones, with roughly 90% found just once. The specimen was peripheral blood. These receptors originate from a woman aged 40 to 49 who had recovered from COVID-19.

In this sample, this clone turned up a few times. The CDR3 protein is CAWAGAGASQPQHF. The CDR3 coding sequence is TGTGCCTGGGCCGGGGCGGGGGCGAGTCAGCCCCAGCATTTT. V and J are TRBV30 and TRBJ1-5; tentative D call: TRBD1 (6 bases). This CDR3 has 14 amino acids. Trimming removed 5 bases at V and 6 bases at J, with 17 bases between. Germline V lookup: CDR1 GTSNPN, CDR2 SVGIG (reference sequence).

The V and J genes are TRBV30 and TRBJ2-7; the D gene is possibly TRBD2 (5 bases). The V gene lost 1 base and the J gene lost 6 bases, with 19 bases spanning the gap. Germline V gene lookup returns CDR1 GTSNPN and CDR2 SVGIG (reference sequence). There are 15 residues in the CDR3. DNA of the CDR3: TGTGCCTGGAGTGCGATGCTAGGAGGAAGGGTCGAGCAGTACTTC. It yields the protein CAWSAMLGGRVEQYF.

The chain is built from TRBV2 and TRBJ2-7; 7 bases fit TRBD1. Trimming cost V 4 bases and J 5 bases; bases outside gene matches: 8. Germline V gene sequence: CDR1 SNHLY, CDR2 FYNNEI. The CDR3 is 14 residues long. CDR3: CASSADRSSHEQYF. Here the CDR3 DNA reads TGTGCCAGCAGTGCGGACAGGAGTTCCCACGAGCAGTACTTC.

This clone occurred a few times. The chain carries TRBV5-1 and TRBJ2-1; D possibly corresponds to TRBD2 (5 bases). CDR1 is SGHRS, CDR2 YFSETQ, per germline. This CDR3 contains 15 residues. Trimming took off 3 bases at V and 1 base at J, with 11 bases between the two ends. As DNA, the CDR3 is TGCGCCAGCAGCTGGGCGGCGGGTTCCTACAATGAGCAGTTCTTC. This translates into CASSWAAGSYNEQFF.

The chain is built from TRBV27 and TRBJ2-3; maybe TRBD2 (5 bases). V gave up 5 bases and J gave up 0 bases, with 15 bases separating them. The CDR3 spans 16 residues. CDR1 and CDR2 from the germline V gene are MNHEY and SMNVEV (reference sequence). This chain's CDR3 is CASSVIGLSSTDTQYF. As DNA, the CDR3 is TGTGCCAGCAGTGTGATCGGACTTTCTAGCACAGATACGCAGTATTTT.

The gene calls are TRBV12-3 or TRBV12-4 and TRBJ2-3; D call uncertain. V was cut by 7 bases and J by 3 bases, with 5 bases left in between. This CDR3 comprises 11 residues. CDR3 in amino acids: CASTGTDTQYF. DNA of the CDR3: TGTGCCAGCACCGGGACAGATACGCAGTATTTT.

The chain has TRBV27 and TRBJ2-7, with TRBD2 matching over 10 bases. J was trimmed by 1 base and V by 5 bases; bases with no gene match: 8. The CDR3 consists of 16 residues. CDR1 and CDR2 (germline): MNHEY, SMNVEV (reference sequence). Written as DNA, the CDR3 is TGTGCCAGCAGTCCCTGGACTAGCGGACCGTCCTACGAGCAGTACTTC. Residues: CASSPWTSGPSYEQYF.

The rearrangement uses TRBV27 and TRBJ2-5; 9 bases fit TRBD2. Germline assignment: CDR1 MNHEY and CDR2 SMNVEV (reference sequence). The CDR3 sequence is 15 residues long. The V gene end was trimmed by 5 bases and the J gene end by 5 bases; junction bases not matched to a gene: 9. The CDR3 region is CASSLAGGPPETQYF. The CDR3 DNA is TGTGCCAGCAGTCTGGCGGGAGGGCCTCCGGAGACCCAGTACTTC.

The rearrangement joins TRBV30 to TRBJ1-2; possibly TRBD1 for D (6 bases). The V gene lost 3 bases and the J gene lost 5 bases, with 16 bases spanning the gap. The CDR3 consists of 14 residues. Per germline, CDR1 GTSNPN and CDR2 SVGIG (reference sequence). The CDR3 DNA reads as TGTGCCTGGAGACCCGACAGGACGAATTATGGCTACACCTTC. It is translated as CAWRPDRTNYGYTF.

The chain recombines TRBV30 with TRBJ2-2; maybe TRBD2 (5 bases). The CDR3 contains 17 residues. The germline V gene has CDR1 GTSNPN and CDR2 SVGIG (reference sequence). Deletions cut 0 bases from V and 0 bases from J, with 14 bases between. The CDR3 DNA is TGTGCCTGGAGTGTCCCTTCCAGCGGAGCGAACACCGGGGAGCTGTTTTTT. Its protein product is CAWSVPSSGANTGELFF.

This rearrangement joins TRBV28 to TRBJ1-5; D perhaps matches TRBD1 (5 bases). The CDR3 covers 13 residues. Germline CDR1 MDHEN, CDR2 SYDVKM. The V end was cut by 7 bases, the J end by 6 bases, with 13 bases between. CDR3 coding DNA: TGTGCCAGCAAGGGGCCGGAACGTCAGCCCCAGCATTTT. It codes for CASKGPERQPQHF.

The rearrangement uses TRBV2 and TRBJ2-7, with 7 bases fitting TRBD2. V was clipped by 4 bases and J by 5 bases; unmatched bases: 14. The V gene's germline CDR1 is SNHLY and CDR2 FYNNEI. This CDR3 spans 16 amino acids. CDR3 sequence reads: CASSGRPGLKGHEQYF. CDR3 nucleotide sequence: TGTGCCAGCAGTGGGCGACCGGGACTAAAGGGCCACGAGCAGTACTTC.

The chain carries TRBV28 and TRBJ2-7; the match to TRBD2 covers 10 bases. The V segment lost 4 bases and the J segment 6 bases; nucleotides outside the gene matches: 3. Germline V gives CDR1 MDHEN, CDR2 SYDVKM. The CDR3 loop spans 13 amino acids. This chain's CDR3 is CASSSGTSVEQYF. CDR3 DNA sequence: TGTGCCAGCAGTTCTGGGACTAGCGTCGAGCAGTACTTC.

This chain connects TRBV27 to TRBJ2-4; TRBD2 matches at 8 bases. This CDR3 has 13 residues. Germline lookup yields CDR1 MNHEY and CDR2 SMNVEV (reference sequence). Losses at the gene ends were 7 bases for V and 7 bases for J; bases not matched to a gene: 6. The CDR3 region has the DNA TGTGCCAGCAAAAGGAGCGGGAGCAACATTCAGTACTTC. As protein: CASKRSGSNIQYF.

Here the CDR3 reads CASSLSGAGEKLFF. The CDR3 DNA reads as TGTGCCAGCAGCTTATCAGGGGCTGGTGAAAAACTGTTTTTT. The genes are TRBV7-9 and TRBJ1-4, with D tentatively TRBD1 (6 bases). CDR1 and CDR2 from the germline V gene are SEHNR and FQNEAQ (reference sequence). The germline V and J ends were trimmed by 2 bases and 7 bases, with 11 bases remaining between them. The CDR3 totals 14 residues.

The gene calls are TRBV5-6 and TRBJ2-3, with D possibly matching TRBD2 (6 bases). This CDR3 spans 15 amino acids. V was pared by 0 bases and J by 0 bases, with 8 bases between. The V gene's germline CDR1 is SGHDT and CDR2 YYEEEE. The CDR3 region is CASSLGLESTDTQYF. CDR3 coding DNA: TGTGCCAGCAGCTTGGGACTAGAAAGCACAGATACGCAGTATTTT.

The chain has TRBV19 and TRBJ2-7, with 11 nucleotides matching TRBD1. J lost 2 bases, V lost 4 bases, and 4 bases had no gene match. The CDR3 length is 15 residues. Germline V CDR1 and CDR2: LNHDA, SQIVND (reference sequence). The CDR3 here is CASSRDRGFPYEQYF. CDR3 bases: TGTGCCAGTAGTAGGGACAGGGGGTTCCCCTACGAGCAGTACTTC. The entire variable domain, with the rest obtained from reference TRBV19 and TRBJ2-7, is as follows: DGGITQSPKYLFRKEGQNVTLSCEQNLNHDAMYWYRQDPGQGLRLIYYSQIVNDFQKGDIAEGYSVSREKKESFPLTVTSAQKNPTAFYLCASSRDRGFPYEQYFGPGTRLTVT.

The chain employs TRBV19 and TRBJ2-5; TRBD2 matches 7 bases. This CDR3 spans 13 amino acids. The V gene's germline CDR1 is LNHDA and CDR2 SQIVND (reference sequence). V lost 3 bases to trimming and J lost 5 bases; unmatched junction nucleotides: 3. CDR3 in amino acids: CASSMWGGETQYF. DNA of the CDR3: TGTGCCAGTAGTATGTGGGGAGGGGAGACCCAGTACTTC.

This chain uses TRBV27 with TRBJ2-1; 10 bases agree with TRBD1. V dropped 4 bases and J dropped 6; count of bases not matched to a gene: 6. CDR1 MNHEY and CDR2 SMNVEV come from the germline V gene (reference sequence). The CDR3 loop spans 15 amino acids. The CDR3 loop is CASSYYRDRGNEQFF. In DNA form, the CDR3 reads TGTGCCAGCAGTTATTACCGGGACAGGGGCAATGAGCAGTTCTTC.

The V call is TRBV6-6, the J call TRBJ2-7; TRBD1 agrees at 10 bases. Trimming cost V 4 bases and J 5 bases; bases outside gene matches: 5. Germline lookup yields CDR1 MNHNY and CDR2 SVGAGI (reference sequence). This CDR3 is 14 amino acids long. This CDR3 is CASSSGQGVHEQYF. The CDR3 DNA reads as TGTGCCAGCAGTTCTGGACAGGGGGTCCACGAGCAGTACTTC.

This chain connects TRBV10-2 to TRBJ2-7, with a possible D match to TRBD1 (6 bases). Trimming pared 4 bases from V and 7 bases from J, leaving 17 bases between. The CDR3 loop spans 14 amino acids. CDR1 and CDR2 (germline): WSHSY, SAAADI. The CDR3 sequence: CASSASRGIGEQYF. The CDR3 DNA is TGCGCCAGCAGTGCATCCAGGGGCATCGGGGAGCAGTACTTC.

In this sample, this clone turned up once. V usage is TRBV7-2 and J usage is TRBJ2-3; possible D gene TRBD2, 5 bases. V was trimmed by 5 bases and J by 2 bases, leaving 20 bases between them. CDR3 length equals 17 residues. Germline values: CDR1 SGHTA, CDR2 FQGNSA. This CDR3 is CASSTWALPGSTDTQYF. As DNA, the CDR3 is TGTGCCAGCAGCACCTGGGCCCTCCCGGGGTCCACAGATACGCAGTATTTT.

DNA for the CDR3: TGTGCCTGGATAGCTGGTTACGAGCAGTACTTC. Its translation: CAWIAGYEQYF. The J gene is TRBJ2-7, the V gene TRBV30; D is undetermined. The CDR3 loop spans 11 amino acids. V was pared by 4 bases and J by 4 bases, with 8 bases between. Germline CDR1 reads GTSNPN; CDR2 reads SVGIG (reference sequence). Complete variable domain (other parts from reference TRBV30 and TRBJ2-7): SQTIHQWPATLVQPVGSPLSLECTVEGTSNPNLYWYRQAAGRGLQLLFYSVGIGQISSEVPQNLSASRPQDRQFILSSKKLLLSDSGFYLCAWIAGYEQYFGPGTRLTVT.

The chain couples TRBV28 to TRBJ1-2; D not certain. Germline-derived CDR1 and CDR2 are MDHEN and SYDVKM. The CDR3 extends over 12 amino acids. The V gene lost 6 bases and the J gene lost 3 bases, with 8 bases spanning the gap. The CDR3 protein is CASREKDYGYTF. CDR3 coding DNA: TGTGCCAGCAGGGAGAAAGACTATGGCTACACCTTC.

CDR3 in DNA: TGTGCCAGCAGTAGCCCAGGGACTAGCGGCCCAAATGAGCAGTTCTTC. Translation: CASSSPGTSGPNEQFF. V gene TRBV28 combines with J gene TRBJ2-1; TRBD2 matches 11 bases. J lost 7 bases, V lost 5 bases, and 10 bases had no gene match. CDR1 MDHEN and CDR2 SYDVKM come from the germline V gene. The CDR3 covers 16 residues.

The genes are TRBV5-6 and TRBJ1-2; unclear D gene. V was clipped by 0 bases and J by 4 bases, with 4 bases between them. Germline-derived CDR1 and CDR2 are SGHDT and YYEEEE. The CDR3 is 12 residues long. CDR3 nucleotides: TGTGCCAGCAGCTTGGCGTCCTATGGCTACACCTTC. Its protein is CASSLASYGYTF.

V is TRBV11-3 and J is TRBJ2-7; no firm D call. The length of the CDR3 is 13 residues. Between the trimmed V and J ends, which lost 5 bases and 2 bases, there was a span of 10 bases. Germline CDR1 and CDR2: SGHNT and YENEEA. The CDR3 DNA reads TGTGCCAGCAGCGCCCACGGTCCCTACGAGCAGTACTTC. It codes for CASSAHGPYEQYF.

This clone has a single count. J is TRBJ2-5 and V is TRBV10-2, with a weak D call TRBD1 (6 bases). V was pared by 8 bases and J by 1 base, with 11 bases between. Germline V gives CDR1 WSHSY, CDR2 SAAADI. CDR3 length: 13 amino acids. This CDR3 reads CASGGQTQETQYF. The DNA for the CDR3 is TGCGCCAGCGGAGGACAGACCCAAGAGACCCAGTACTTC.